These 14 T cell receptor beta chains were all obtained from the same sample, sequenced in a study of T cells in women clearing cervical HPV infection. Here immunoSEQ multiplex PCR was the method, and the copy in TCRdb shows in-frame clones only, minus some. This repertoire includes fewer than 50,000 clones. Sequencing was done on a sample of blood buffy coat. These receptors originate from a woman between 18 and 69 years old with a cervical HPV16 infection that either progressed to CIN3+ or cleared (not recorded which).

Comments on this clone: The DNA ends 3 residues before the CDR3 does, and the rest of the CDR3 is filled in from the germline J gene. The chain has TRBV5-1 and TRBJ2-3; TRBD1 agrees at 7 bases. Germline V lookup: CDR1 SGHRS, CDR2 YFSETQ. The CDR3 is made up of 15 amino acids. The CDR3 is CASSLWDSQSQPQYF. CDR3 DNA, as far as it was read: TGCGCCAGCAGCTTGTGGGACAGTCAAAGCCAGCCG.

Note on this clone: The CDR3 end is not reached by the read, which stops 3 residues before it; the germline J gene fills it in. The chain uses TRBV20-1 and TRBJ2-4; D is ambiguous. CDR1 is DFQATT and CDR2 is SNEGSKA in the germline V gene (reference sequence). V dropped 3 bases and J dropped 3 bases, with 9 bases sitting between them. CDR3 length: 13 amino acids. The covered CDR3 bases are TGCAGTGCTAGCCTCGACAACAAAAACATT. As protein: CSASLDNKNI. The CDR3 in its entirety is CSASLDNKNIQYF.

The part of the CDR3 DNA that was read is TGTGCCAGCAGCTTAAGAACTAGCGGGACGTACGAG. Translation: CASSLRTSGTYE. The whole CDR3 protein is CASSLRTSGTYEQYF. The V call is TRBV7-2, the J call TRBJ2-7, with 10 bases matching TRBD2. The read is 3 residues too short to cover the CDR3 end, so that end is filled in from the germline J gene. V dropped 2 bases and J dropped 4; count of bases not matched to a gene: 5. The V gene's germline CDR1 is SGHTA and CDR2 FQGNSA. CDR3 length: 15 amino acids.

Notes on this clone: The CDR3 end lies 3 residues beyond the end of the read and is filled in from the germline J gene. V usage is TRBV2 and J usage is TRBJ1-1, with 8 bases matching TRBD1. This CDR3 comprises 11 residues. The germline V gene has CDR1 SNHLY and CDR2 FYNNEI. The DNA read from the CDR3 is TGTGCCAGCAGTGAGGGGACAGGA. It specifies CASSEGTG. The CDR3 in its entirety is CASSEGTGAFF. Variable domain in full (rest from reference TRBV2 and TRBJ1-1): EPEVTQTPSHQVTQMGQEVILRCVPISNHLYFYWYRQILGQKVEFLVSFYNNEISEKSEIFDDQFSVERPDGSNFTLKIRSTKLEDSAMYFCASSEGTGAFFGQGTRLTVV.

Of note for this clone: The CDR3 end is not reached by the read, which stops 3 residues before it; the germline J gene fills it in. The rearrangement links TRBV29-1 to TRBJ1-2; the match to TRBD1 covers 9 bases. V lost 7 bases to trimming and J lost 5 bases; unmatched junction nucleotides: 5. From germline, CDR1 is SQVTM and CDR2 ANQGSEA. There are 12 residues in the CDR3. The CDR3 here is CSASTGGYGYTF. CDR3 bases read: TGCAGCGCATCGACAGGGGGATATGGC. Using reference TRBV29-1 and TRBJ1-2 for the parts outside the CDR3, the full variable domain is SAVISQKPSRDICQRGTSLTIQCQVDSQVTMMFWYRQQPGQSLTLIATANQGSEATYESGFVIDKFPISRPNLTFSTLTVSNMSPEDSSIYLCSASTGGYGYTFGSGTRLTVV.

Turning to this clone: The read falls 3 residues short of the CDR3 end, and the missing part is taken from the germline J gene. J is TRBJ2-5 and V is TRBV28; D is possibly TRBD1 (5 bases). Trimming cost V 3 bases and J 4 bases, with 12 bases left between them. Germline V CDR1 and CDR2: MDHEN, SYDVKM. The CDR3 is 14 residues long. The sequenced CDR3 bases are TGTGCCAGCAGTTTGTTTGCAGGGTCAGAGACC. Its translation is CASSLFAGSET. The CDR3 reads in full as CASSLFAGSETQYF.

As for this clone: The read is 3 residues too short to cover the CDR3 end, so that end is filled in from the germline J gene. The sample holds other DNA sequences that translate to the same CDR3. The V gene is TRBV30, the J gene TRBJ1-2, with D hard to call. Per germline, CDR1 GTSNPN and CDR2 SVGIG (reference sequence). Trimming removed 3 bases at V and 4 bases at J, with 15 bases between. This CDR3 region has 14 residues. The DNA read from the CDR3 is TGTGCCTGGAGGCCGACTTCCCGGGGCTATGGC. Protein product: CAWRPTSRGYG. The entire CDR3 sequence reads CAWRPTSRGYGYTF. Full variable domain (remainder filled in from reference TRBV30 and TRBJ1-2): SQTIHQWPATLVQPVGSPLSLECTVEGTSNPNLYWYRQAAGRGLQLLFYSVGIGQISSEVPQNLSASRPQDRQFILSSKKLLLSDSGFYLCAWRPTSRGYGYTFGSGTRLTVV.

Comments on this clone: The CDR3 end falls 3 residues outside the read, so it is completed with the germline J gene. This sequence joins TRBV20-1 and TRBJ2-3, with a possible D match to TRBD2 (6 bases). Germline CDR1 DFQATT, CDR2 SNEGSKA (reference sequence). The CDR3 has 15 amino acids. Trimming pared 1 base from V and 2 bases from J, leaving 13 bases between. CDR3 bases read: TGCAGTGCTAGAGGATGGCGGGGCCACACAGATACG. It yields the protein CSARGWRGHTDT. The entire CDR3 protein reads CSARGWRGHTDTQYF.

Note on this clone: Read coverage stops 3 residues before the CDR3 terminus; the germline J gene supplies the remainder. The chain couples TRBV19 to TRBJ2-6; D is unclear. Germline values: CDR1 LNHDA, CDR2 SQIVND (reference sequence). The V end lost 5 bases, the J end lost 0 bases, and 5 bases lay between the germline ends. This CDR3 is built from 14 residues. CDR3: CASSPGSGANVLTF. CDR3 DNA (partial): TGTGCCAGTAGTCCCGGCTCTGGGGCCAACGTC.

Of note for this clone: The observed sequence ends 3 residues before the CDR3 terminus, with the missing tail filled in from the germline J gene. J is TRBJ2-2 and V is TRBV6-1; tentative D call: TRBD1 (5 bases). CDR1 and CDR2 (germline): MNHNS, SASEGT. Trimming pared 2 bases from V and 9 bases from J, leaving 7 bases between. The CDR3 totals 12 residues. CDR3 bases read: TGTGCCAGCAGTGAACAGGGTTGGGAG. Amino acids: CASSEQGWE. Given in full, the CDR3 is CASSEQGWELFF.

CDR3 bases read: TGTGCCAGCAGTTTCCAGGGTGGAGGGGCCAACGTC. It encodes CASSFQGGGANV. The complete CDR3 sequence is CASSFQGGGANVLTF. V and J are TRBV12-3 or TRBV12-4 and TRBJ2-6, with D tentatively TRBD1 (5 bases). The read halts 3 residues ahead of the CDR3 end, with the missing end drawn from the germline J gene. The CDR3 runs to 15 residues. V was trimmed by 3 bases and J by 4 bases, leaving 10 bases between them.

CDR3 DNA (partial): TGTGCCAGCAGCGTGGGGGGGGTTAGCAATCAGCCC. It specifies CASSVGGVSNQP. The full CDR3 reads CASSVGGVSNQPQHF. The rearrangement links TRBV7-6 to TRBJ1-5; TRBD1 is a possible D gene (5 bases). The read terminates 3 residues ahead of where the CDR3 ends, so the germline J gene completes it. Germline V gene sequence: CDR1 SGHVS, CDR2 FNYEAQ. Trimming removed 5 bases at V and 0 bases at J, with 11 bases between. This CDR3 has 15 residues.

The DNA read from the CDR3 is TGTGCCAGCAGCCTGACAGGGGGCAATCAGCCC. This codes for CASSLTGGNQP. The full CDR3 is CASSLTGGNQPQHF. V gene TRBV7-8 combines with J gene TRBJ1-5; 8 nucleotides match TRBD1. The read comes to an end 3 residues before the CDR3 does, leaving the germline J gene to fill in the end. The CDR3 is 14 residues long. Unmatched junction bases numbered 2, after V lost 5 bases and J lost 2 bases. Germline V gene lookup returns CDR1 SGHVS and CDR2 FQNEAQ.

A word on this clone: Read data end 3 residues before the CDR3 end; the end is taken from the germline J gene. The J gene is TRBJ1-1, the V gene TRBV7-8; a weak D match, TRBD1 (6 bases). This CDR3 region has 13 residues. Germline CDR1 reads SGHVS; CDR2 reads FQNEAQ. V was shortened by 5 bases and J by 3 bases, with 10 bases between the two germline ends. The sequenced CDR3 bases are TGTGCCAGCAGCCTCAACAGGGACACTGAA. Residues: CASSLNRDTE. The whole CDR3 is CASSLNRDTEAFF. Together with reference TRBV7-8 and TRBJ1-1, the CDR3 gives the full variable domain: GAGVSQSPRYKVAKRGQDVALRCDPISGHVSLFWYQQALGQGPEFLTYFQNEAQLDKSGLPSDRFFAERPEGSVSTLKIQRTQQEDSAVYLCASSLNRDTEAFFGQGTRLTVV.